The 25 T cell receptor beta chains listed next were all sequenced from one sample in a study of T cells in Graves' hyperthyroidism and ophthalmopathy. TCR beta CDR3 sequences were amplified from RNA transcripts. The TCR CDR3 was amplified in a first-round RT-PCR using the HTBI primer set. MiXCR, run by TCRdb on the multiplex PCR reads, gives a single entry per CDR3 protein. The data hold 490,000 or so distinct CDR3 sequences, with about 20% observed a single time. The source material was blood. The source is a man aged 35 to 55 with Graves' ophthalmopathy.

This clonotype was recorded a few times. Written as DNA, the CDR3 is TGTGCCATCAGTGATGGGACAGGGGGGACCAAAAACATTCAGTACTTC. This codes for CAISDGTGGTKNIQYF. The V gene is TRBV10-3, the J gene TRBJ2-4; the match to TRBD1 covers 11 bases. The germline V gene encodes CDR1 ENHRY and CDR2 SYGVKD. CDR3 length: 16 residues. J gave up 2 bases and V 3 bases, and 3 bases lay outside the gene matches.

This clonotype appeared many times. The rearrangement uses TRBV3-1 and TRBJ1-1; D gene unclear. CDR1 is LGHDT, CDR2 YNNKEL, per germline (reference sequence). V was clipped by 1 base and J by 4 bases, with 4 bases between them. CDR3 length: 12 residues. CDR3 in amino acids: CASSQGGTEAFF. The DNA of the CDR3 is TGTGCCAGCAGCCAAGGAGGCACTGAAGCTTTCTTT.

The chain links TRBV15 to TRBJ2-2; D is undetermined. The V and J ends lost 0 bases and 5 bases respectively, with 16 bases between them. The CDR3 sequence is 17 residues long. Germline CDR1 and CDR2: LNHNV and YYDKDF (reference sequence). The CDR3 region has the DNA TGTGCCACCAGCAGAGATCGCACTGCTAGAGTTACCGGGGAGCTGTTTTTT. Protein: CATSRDRTARVTGELFF. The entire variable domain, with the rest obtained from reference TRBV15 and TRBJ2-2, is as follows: DAMVIQNPRYQVTQFGKPVTLSCSQTLNHNVMYWYQQKSSQAPKLLFHYYDKDFNNEADTPDNFQSRRPNTSFCFLDIRSPGLGDTAMYLCATSRDRTARVTGELFFGEGSRLTVL.

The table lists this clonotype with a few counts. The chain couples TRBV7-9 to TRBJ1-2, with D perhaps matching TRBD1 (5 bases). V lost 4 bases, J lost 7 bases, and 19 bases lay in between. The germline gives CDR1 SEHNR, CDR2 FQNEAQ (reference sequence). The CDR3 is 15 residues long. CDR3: CASSSFRGPSVGYTF. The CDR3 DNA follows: TGTGCCAGCAGCTCCTTTCGGGGACCTAGCGTTGGCTACACCTTC.

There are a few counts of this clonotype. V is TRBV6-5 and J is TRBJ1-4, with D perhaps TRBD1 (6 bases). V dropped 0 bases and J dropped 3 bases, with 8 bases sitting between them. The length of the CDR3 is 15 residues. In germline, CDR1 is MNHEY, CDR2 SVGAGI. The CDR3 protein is CASSYSRGANEKLFF. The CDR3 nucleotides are TGTGCCAGCAGTTACTCGAGGGGGGCTAATGAAAAACTGTTTTTT.

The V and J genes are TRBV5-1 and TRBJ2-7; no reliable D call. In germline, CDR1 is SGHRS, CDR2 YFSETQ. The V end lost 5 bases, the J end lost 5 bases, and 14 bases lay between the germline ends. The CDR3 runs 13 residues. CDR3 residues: CASSSSLGHEQYF. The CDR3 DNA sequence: TGCGCCAGCAGTTCATCTCTCGGACACGAGCAGTACTTC.

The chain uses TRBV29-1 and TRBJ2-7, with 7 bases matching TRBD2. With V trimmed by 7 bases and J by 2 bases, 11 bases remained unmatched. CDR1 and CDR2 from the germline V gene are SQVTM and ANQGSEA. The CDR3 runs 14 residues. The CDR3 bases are TGCAGCGCTCAGGGAGGGAACAGTGCCTACGAGCAGTACTTC. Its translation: CSAQGGNSAYEQYF.

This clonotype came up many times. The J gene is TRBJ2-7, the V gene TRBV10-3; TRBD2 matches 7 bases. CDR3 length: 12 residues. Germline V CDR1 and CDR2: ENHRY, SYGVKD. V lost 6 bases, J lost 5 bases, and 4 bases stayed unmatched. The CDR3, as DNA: TGTGCCATCAGAAAGGGAGGGAACGAGCAGTACTTC. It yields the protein CAIRKGGNEQYF.

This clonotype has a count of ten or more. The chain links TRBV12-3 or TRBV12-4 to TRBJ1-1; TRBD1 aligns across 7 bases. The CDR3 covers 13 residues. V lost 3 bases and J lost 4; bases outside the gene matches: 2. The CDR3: CASSFRQGTEAFF. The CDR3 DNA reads TGTGCCAGCAGTTTTCGACAGGGCACTGAAGCTTTCTTT.

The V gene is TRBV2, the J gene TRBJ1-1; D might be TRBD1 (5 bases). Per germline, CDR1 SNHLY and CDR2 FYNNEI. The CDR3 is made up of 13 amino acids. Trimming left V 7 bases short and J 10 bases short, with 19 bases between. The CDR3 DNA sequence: TGTGCCAGCATCATAAAGGCTGGGGCGGTAGCTTTCTTT. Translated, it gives CASIIKAGAVAFF.

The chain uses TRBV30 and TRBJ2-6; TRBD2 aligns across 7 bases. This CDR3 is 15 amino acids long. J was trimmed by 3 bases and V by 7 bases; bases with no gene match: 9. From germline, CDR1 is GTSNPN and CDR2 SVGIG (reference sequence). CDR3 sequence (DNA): TGTGCCTACGAAGGGGAGGGGCTTGGGGCCAACGTCCTGACTTTC. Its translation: CAYEGEGLGANVLTF.

The CDR3 coding sequence is TGTGCCAGCAGCTTATCCAGACAGGGTTCCGGGGCCAACGTCCTGACTTTC. Its protein product is CASSLSRQGSGANVLTF. This chain joins TRBV7-9 and TRBJ2-6; TRBD1 matches at 7 bases. In germline, CDR1 is SEHNR, CDR2 FQNEAQ (reference sequence). The V segment lost 2 bases and the J segment 4 bases; nucleotides outside the gene matches: 8. This CDR3 has 17 residues.

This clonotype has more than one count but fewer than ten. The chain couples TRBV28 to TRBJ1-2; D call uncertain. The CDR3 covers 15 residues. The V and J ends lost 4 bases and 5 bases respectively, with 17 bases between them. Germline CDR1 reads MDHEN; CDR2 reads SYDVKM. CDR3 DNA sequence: TGTGCCAGCAGTTCCAGTGGGGATCCCTCTTATGGCTACACCTTC. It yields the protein CASSSSGDPSYGYTF.

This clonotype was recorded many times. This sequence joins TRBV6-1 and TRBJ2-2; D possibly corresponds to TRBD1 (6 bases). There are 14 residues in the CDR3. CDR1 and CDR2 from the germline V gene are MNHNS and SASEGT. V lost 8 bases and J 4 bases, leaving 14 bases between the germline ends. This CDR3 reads CASLQTTGTGELFF. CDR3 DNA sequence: TGTGCCAGCCTACAAACGACAGGCACCGGGGAGCTGTTTTTT.

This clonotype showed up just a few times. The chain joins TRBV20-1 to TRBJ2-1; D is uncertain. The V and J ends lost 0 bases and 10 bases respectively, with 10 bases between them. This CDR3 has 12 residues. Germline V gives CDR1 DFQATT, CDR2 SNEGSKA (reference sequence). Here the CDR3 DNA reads TGCAGTGCTAGAGATTGGACCTTCGAGCAGTTCTTC. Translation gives CSARDWTFEQFF.

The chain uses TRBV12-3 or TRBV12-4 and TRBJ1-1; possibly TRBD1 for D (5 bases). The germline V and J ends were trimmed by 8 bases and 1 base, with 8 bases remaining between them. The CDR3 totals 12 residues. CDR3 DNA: TGTGCCAGCCAGGGTACGAACACTGAAGCTTTCTTT. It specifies CASQGTNTEAFF.

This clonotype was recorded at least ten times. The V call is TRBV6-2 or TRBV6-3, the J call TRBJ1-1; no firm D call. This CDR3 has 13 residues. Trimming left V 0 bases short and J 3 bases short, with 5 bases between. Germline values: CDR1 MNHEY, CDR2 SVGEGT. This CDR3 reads CASSYSRDTEAFF. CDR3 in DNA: TGTGCCAGCAGTTACTCACGGGACACTGAAGCTTTCTTT.

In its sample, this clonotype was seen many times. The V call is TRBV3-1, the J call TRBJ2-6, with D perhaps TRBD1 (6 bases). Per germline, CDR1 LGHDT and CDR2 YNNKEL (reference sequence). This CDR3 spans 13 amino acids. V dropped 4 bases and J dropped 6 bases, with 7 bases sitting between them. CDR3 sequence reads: CASSPGQANVLTF. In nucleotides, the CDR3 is TGTGCCAGCAGCCCGGGACAGGCCAACGTCCTGACTTTC.

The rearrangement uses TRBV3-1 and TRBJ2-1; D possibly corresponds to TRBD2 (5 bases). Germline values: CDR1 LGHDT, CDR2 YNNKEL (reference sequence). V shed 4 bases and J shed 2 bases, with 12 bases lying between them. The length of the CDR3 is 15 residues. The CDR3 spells CASSRSENTYNEQFF. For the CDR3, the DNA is TGTGCCAGCAGCCGTAGCGAGAACACCTACAATGAGCAGTTCTTC.

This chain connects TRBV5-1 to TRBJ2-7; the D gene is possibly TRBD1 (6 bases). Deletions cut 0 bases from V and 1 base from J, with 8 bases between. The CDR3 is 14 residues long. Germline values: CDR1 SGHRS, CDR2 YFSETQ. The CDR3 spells CASSLDQGSYEQYF. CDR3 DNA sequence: TGCGCCAGCAGCTTGGACCAGGGGTCCTACGAGCAGTACTTC.

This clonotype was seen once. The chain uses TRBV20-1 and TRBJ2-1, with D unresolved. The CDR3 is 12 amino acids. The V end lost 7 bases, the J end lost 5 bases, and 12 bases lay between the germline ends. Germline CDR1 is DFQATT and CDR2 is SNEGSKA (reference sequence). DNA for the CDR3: TGCAGTGTCCCCCGCTTGCACAATGAGCAGTTCTTC. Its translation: CSVPRLHNEQFF.

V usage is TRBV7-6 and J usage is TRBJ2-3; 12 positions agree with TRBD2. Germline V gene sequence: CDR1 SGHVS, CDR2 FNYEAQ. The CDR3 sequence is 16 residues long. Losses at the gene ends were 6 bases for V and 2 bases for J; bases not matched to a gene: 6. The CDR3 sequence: CASSTGTSGYTDTQYF. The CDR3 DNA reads TGTGCCAGCAGTACCGGGACTAGCGGGTACACAGATACGCAGTATTTT.

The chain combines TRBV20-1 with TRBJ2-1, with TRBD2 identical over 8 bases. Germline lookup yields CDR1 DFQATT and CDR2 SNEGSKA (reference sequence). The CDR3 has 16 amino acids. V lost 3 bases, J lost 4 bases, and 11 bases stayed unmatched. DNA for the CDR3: TGCAGTGCTAGCTCGAGCGCGGGGGGTCGGTACAATGAGCAGTTCTTC. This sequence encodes CSASSSAGGRYNEQFF.

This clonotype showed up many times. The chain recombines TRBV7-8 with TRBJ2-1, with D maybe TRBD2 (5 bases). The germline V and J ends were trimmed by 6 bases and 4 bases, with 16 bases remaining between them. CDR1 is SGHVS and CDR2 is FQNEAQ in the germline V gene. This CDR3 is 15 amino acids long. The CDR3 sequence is CASRPGTTSYNEQFF. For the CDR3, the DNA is TGTGCCAGCAGACCAGGAACCACTAGTTACAATGAGCAGTTCTTC.

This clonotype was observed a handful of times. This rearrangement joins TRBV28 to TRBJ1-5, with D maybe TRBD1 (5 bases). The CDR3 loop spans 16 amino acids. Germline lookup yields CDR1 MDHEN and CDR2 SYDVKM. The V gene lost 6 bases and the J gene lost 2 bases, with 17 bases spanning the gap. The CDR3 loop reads CASSPSKGDGNQPQHF. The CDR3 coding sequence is TGTGCCAGCAGCCCTTCTAAAGGGGATGGCAATCAGCCCCAGCATTTT.